Shown below are 10 T cell receptor beta chains from a single sample sequenced in a study of T cells in localized non-small cell lung cancer. Measured with immunoSEQ multiplex PCR; TCRdb has only the in-frame clones, and not every one. The table includes roughly 77,000 clones, 88% detected once. Sequences were derived from peripheral blood, sampled before any cancer treatment. All receptors come from a woman aged 35 to 70 with stage I squamous cell lung carcinoma.

The chain links TRBV29-1 to TRBJ1-2; TRBD1 might be the D (5 bases). Trimming took off 5 bases at V and 8 bases at J, with 30 bases between the two ends. Germline V CDR1 and CDR2: SQVTM, ANQGSEA. This CDR3 contains 17 residues. In DNA form, the CDR3 reads TGCAGCGTTCCTGCAGCGTTGGTGGGGGGGGGAATGAAGGGCTACACCTTC. It encodes CSVPAALVGGGMKGYTF.

This chain links TRBV7-6 with TRBJ1-1; 11 nucleotides align to TRBD1. CDR1 and CDR2 from the germline V gene are SGHVS and FNYEAQ. The junction had 6 bases not matched to a gene; V was cut back by 6 bases and J by 0 bases. The CDR3 loop spans 16 amino acids. CDR3 protein: CASRPGTGGMNTEAFF. Written as DNA, the CDR3 is TGTGCCAGCAGGCCCGGGACAGGGGGGATGAACACTGAAGCTTTCTTT.

The J gene is TRBJ2-3, the V gene TRBV7-9; D uncertain. The CDR3 runs to 16 residues. In germline, CDR1 is SEHNR, CDR2 FQNEAQ (reference sequence). V lost 1 base to trimming and J lost 2 bases, with 13 bases between them. The CDR3 nucleotides are TGTGCCAGCAGCTTAGGATTGGCTGGTCCCACAGATACGCAGTATTTT. Protein product: CASSLGLAGPTDTQYF. Full variable domain (missing parts from reference TRBV7-9 and TRBJ2-3): DTGVSQNPRHKITKRGQNVTFRCDPISEHNRLYWYRQTLGQGPEFLTYFQNEAQLEKSRLLSDRFSAERPKGSFSTLEIQRTEQGDSAMYLCASSLGLAGPTDTQYFGPGTRLTVL.

This chain connects TRBV2 to TRBJ2-3; 9 bases fit TRBD2. This CDR3 is built from 15 residues. Per germline, CDR1 SNHLY and CDR2 FYNNEI. Unmatched junction bases numbered 5, after V lost 6 bases and J lost 1 base. CDR3 in DNA: TGTGCCAGCAGGAAAATAGCGGGGGGCACAGATACGCAGTATTTT. It specifies CASRKIAGGTDTQYF.

This clone was seen only once. The chain has TRBV9 and TRBJ2-5, with D perhaps given as TRBD1 or TRBD2 (6 bases each). The CDR3 is 15 residues long. Germline values: CDR1 SGDLS, CDR2 YYNGEE. V lost 0 bases to trimming and J lost 5 bases, with 14 bases between them. CDR3 bases: TGTGCCAGCAGCGTAGACCCGGGGGCGTACGAGACCCAGTACTTC. Protein sequence: CASSVDPGAYETQYF.

This chain uses TRBV21-1 with TRBJ1-6. TRBV21-1 is a known pseudogene. This CDR3 region has 13 residues. Written as DNA, the CDR3 is TGTGCCAGCAGCAATTTTAGCTATTCACCCCTCCACTTT. Amino acid sequence: CASSNFSYSPLHF.

This chain joins TRBV6-5 and TRBJ2-5; TRBD1 might be the D (6 bases). The V gene's germline CDR1 is MNHEY and CDR2 SVGAGI. The CDR3 contains 13 residues. Deletions cut 8 bases from V and 2 bases from J, with 12 bases between. The chain's CDR3 is CASAWGPQETQYF. The CDR3 nucleotides are TGTGCCAGCGCCTGGGGGCCTCAAGAGACCCAGTACTTC.

V gene TRBV5-1 combines with J gene TRBJ1-4; D uncertain. Trimming took 1 base from V and 4 from J, leaving 14 bases between them. The V gene's germline CDR1 is SGHRS and CDR2 YFSETQ. The CDR3 contains 16 residues. In DNA form, the CDR3 reads TGCGCCAGCAGCTTGTCTAGGGATCGGGGTAATGAAAAACTGTTTTTT. Its protein is CASSLSRDRGNEKLFF.

The CDR3 region is CSVTGESTDTQYF. CDR3 bases: TGCAGCGTAACCGGGGAAAGCACAGATACGCAGTATTTT. The genes are TRBV29-1 and TRBJ2-3; D perhaps matches TRBD2 (5 bases). CDR1 is SQVTM, CDR2 ANQGSEA, per germline. The V and J ends lost 6 bases and 0 bases respectively, with 10 bases between them. CDR3 length: 13 residues.

This chain connects TRBV7-8 to TRBJ2-5; TRBD1 matches at 9 bases. J was trimmed by 0 bases and V by 1 base; bases with no gene match: 0. Germline CDR1 SGHVS, CDR2 FQNEAQ. This CDR3 contains 15 residues. The CDR3 DNA reads as TGTGCCAGCAGCTTAGGGGACAGGGACCAAGAGACCCAGTACTTC. Its protein is CASSLGDRDQETQYF.